The 25 T cell receptor beta chains below all came from one sample that was sequenced in a study of vaccination and CD4 T cells after COVID-19. This sample's treatment: approximately 10-day PBMC culture with coronavirus spike peptide pools or control peptides (ViraFEST assay). These TCRs are of unknown antigen specificity. Scientists ran DNA taken from cultured CD4+ T cells through the Oncomine TCR Beta short-read assay for sequencing. TCRdb redid the calling of the PCR reads with MiXCR, one entry per CDR3 protein. The table includes 15,000 to 20,000 distinct CDR3 sequences, roughly 60% detected once. What was sequenced was CD4+ T cells from blood, cultured in vitro. The receptors here all came from a human donor who had recovered from COVID-19.

The rearrangement uses TRBV7-9 and TRBJ2-5; tentatively, D is TRBD2 (6 bases). Germline values: CDR1 SEHNR, CDR2 FQNEAQ (reference sequence). V dropped 1 base and J dropped 4 bases, with 13 bases sitting between them. This CDR3 is built from 15 residues. The CDR3 DNA sequence: TGTGCCAGCAGCTTAGGAGGAGGGTTCGGAGAGACCCAGTACTTC. Its translation: CASSLGGGFGETQYF.

The V call is TRBV7-2, the J call TRBJ2-1; D tentatively reads TRBD1 or TRBD2 (7 bases each). Germline values: CDR1 SGHTA, CDR2 FQGNSA. Trimming pared 6 bases from V and 5 bases from J, leaving 23 bases between. CDR3 size: 17 residues. DNA for the CDR3: TGTGCCAGCAGTTCAGGGGGTACTAGCGCGGGCCACAATGAGCAGTTCTTC. Amino acids: CASSSGGTSAGHNEQFF.

The chain employs TRBV20-1 and TRBJ1-1; 9 nucleotides agree with TRBD1. Germline assignment: CDR1 DFQATT and CDR2 SNEGSKA (reference sequence). Trimming took 4 bases from V and 11 from J; bases not matched to a gene: 8. The CDR3 sequence is 12 residues long. This CDR3 reads CSAKDRGWGAFF. CDR3 coding DNA: TGCAGTGCTAAGGACAGGGGTTGGGGGGCTTTCTTT.

The CDR3 DNA is TGTGCTCACAAAGGCGGTAACACCGGGGAGCTGTTTTTT. This translates into CAHKGGNTGELFF. The V and J genes are TRBV7-9 and TRBJ2-2, with D hard to call. The CDR3 runs 13 residues. Germline V gene sequence: CDR1 SEHNR, CDR2 FQNEAQ (reference sequence).

The chain joins TRBV18 to TRBJ1-4, with D possibly matching TRBD1 (5 bases). Trimming took 6 bases from V and 5 from J, leaving 13 bases between them. This CDR3 region has 14 residues. The germline CDR1 and CDR2 sequences are KGHSH and LQKENI. The DNA for the CDR3 is TGTGCCAGCTCCTCCGGGACGCAGAATGAAAAACTGTTTTTT. It encodes CASSSGTQNEKLFF.

The chain employs TRBV12-3 or TRBV12-4 and TRBJ1-5; 10 nucleotides match TRBD1. The CDR3 is 14 amino acids. Trimming cost V 6 bases and J 7 bases; bases outside gene matches: 6. The CDR3 here is CASRHGQGEQPQHF. The CDR3 nucleotides read TGTGCCAGCAGGCATGGACAGGGGGAGCAGCCCCAGCATTTT.

The rearrangement uses TRBV12-3 or TRBV12-4 and TRBJ2-2; D is uncertain. Trimming cost V 4 bases and J 7 bases, with 10 bases left between them. CDR3 length equals 13 residues. The CDR3 region has the DNA TGTGCCAGCAGTTATTGGGTAGGCGGGGAGCTGTTTTTT. Residues: CASSYWVGGELFF.

Only a few counts were recorded for this clonotype. The chain carries TRBV14 and TRBJ1-1; 8 nucleotides line up with TRBD1. The CDR3 length is 16 residues. From germline, CDR1 is SGHDN and CDR2 FVKESK. V was pared by 4 bases and J by 0 bases, with 7 bases of the junction left unmatched. CDR3 nucleotides: TGTGCCAGCAGCCGACAGGGGCCGTTCATGAACACTGAAGCTTTCTTT. This sequence encodes CASSRQGPFMNTEAFF.

The chain recombines TRBV6-2 or TRBV6-3 with TRBJ1-4; 7 nucleotides line up with TRBD1. Germline-derived CDR1 and CDR2 are MNHEY and SVGEGT. V lost 7 bases and J lost 0; bases outside the gene matches: 8. This CDR3 has 16 residues. CDR3 in DNA: TGTGCCAGCAATTTACAGGGGTTTGCAACTAATGAAAAACTGTTTTTT. Translating it yields CASNLQGFATNEKLFF.

The J gene is TRBJ1-1, the V gene TRBV2, with D unresolved. The V and J ends lost 5 bases and 1 base respectively, with 17 bases between them. Germline V gene lookup returns CDR1 SNHLY and CDR2 FYNNEI. The CDR3 extends over 16 amino acids. CDR3 coding DNA: TGTGCCAGCAGTAGAAGCGGACGGGTCAAGAACACTGAAGCTTTCTTT. Translating gives CASSRSGRVKNTEAFF. Using reference TRBV2 and TRBJ1-1 for the parts outside the CDR3, the full variable domain is EPEVTQTPSHQVTQMGQEVILRCVPISNHLYFYWYRQILGQKVEFLVSFYNNEISEKSEIFDDQFSVERPDGSNFTLKIRSTKLEDSAMYFCASSRSGRVKNTEAFFGQGTRLTVV.

The chain recombines TRBV5-1 with TRBJ1-1, with D maybe TRBD1 (5 bases). The V gene lost 2 bases and the J gene lost 2 bases, with 7 bases spanning the gap. The germline gives CDR1 SGHRS, CDR2 YFSETQ. The CDR3 runs to 13 residues. The CDR3 coding sequence is TGCGCCAGCAGCTTCGGGGGAAACACTGAAGCTTTCTTT. Translation: CASSFGGNTEAFF.

For the CDR3, the DNA is TGTGCCAGCAGCTCGACTAGCGGGACCGGGGAGCTGTTTTTT. The encoded protein is CASSSTSGTGELFF. The rearrangement joins TRBV7-2 to TRBJ2-2, with TRBD2 identical over 10 bases. Germline CDR1 and CDR2: SGHTA and FQGNSA. CDR3 length equals 14 residues. V gave up 4 bases and J gave up 5 bases; unmatched junction bases: 1.

The rearrangement uses TRBV20-1 and TRBJ2-4; D might be TRBD1 or TRBD2, each matching 5 bases. The CDR3 extends over 14 amino acids. Germline CDR1 and CDR2: DFQATT and SNEGSKA (reference sequence). Trimming took 0 bases from V and 6 from J, leaving 12 bases between them. This CDR3 reads CSARDFRGINIQYF. The CDR3 DNA follows: TGCAGTGCTAGAGATTTTCGGGGCATAAACATTCAGTACTTC.

The chain links TRBV5-1 to TRBJ1-4, with D perhaps TRBD1 (5 bases). Germline values: CDR1 SGHRS, CDR2 YFSETQ. V was cut by 0 bases and J by 6 bases, with 12 bases left in between. This CDR3 spans 15 amino acids. The CDR3 here is CASSLVGGSHEKLFF. As DNA, the CDR3 is TGCGCCAGCAGCTTGGTGGGGGGAAGCCATGAAAAACTGTTTTTT.

The chain recombines TRBV7-9 with TRBJ1-2; no firm D call. V was clipped by 5 bases and J by 8 bases, with 15 bases between them. The CDR3 spans 13 residues. The germline CDR1 and CDR2 sequences are SEHNR and FQNEAQ (reference sequence). CDR3 protein: CASSPRTIGGYTF. The CDR3 DNA reads TGTGCCAGCAGCCCTCGGACCATCGGGGGCTACACCTTC.

CDR3 loop: CASIRGGNTEAFF. As DNA, the CDR3 is TGTGCCAGCATCAGGGGGGGGAACACTGAAGCTTTCTTT. The chain is built from TRBV25-1 and TRBJ1-1, with TRBD1 identical over 7 bases. The trim removed 7 bases at V and 1 base at J, leaving 3 bases unmatched. This CDR3 has 13 amino acids. Germline-derived CDR1 and CDR2 are MGHDK and SYGVNS.

The chain has TRBV20-1 and TRBJ2-2; TRBD2 agrees at 7 bases. From germline, CDR1 is DFQATT and CDR2 SNEGSKA (reference sequence). V lost 6 bases, J lost 6 bases, and 13 bases stayed unmatched. This CDR3 comprises 15 residues. The CDR3 DNA follows: TGCAGTGCCCGGGGCGCGGGAGTGAAGGCCGGGGAGCTGTTTTTT. This codes for CSARGAGVKAGELFF.

There are a few counts of this clonotype. The rearrangement links TRBV30 to TRBJ1-6; no clear D gene. The germline V and J ends were trimmed by 0 bases and 7 bases, with 13 bases remaining between them. Germline lookup yields CDR1 GTSNPN and CDR2 SVGIG (reference sequence). This CDR3 region has 15 residues. The CDR3 region is CAWSVLRVRNSPLHF. DNA for the CDR3: TGTGCCTGGAGTGTACTTCGAGTGCGGAATTCACCCCTCCACTTT.

This chain joins TRBV6-1 and TRBJ2-3, with TRBD1 identical over 10 bases. CDR1 and CDR2 from the germline V gene are MNHNS and SASEGT. The CDR3 sequence is 15 residues long. With 5 bases clipped from V and 4 bases from J, the junction kept 6 bases outside the gene matches. CDR3 nucleotide sequence: TGTGCCAGCAGTCTTGGACAGGGGGAATCAGATACGCAGTATTTT. Translating it yields CASSLGQGESDTQYF.

V is TRBV27 and J is TRBJ2-5; the D gene is possibly TRBD1 (7 bases). The V end lost 6 bases, the J end lost 8 bases, and 22 bases lay between the germline ends. Germline CDR1 and CDR2: MNHEY and SMNVEV (reference sequence). The length of the CDR3 is 15 residues. In DNA form, the CDR3 reads TGTGCCAGCAGCTTGGAGGGGGCCGGGGCCCAAACCCAGTACTTC. Protein sequence: CASSLEGAGAQTQYF.

The CDR3 here is CASSIVGSGESPLHF. CDR3 DNA sequence: TGTGCCAGTAGCATTGTAGGTTCTGGGGAATCACCCCTCCACTTT. V usage is TRBV19 and J usage is TRBJ1-6; D unclear. The CDR3 totals 15 residues. The V and J ends lost 6 bases and 10 bases respectively, with 19 bases between them. CDR1 is LNHDA and CDR2 is SQIVND in the germline V gene (reference sequence).

The chain is built from TRBV6-5 and TRBJ2-1; TRBD2 might be the D (6 bases). CDR3 length: 16 residues. Per germline, CDR1 MNHEY and CDR2 SVGAGI. The V gene lost 3 bases and the J gene lost 10 bases, with 22 bases spanning the gap. CDR3 coding DNA: TGTGCCAGCAGTTATAGCTCGGGAGACTCCCTTGGGGAGCAGTTCTTC. It yields the protein CASSYSSGDSLGEQFF.

The genes are TRBV19 and TRBJ2-7; D uncertain. The CDR3 contains 14 residues. The V and J ends lost 6 bases and 0 bases respectively, with 12 bases between them. The germline V gene encodes CDR1 LNHDA and CDR2 SQIVND (reference sequence). The DNA of the CDR3 is TGTGCCAGTAGGTCCGGCAGTCTCTCCTACGAGCAGTACTTC. Residues: CASRSGSLSYEQYF.

This clonotype showed up just a few times. The rearrangement joins TRBV19 to TRBJ1-1, with unresolved D. This CDR3 contains 13 residues. Germline V gene data show CDR1 as LNHDA and CDR2 as SQIVND (reference sequence). Deletions cut 5 bases from V and 6 bases from J, with 13 bases between. CDR3 nucleotide sequence: TGTGCCAGTAGTCCCAATCGGGGTTCTGAAGCTTTCTTT. It yields the protein CASSPNRGSEAFF.

This clonotype was detected a few times. The V and J genes are TRBV6-1 and TRBJ1-2; 7 positions match TRBD1. This CDR3 has 14 amino acids. Germline V gives CDR1 MNHNS, CDR2 SASEGT. V shed 2 bases and J 6 bases; nucleotides not matched to a gene: 6. DNA for the CDR3: TGTGCCAGCAGTGAACCTCCAGGGGGACATGGCTACACCTTC. Translation gives CASSEPPGGHGYTF.